This T cell receptor (beta chain) appears in the sequencing data of a study of control samples from healthy donors and cancer patients. Clones were read by immunoSEQ multiplex PCR, and TCRdb kept only the in-frame ones, dropping some. The data show around 29,000 clones, approximately 79% seen once. The J segment lost 9 bases and the V segment lost 3 bases, leaving 5 bases of the junction unmatched. The CDR3 runs to 16 residues. The germline gives CDR1 KGHDR, CDR2 SFDVKD. The clonotype comes from a man aged 55 to 70 with head and neck cancer. Material: PBMCs. The rearrangement joins TRBV24-1 to TRBJ2-1; 15 nucleotides agree with TRBD2. This CDR3 reads CATSDPGLAGGGEQFF. The CDR3 DNA is TGTGCCACCAGTGATCCGGGACTAGCGGGAGGTGGTGAGCAGTTCTTC.